A single sample gave rise to the 15 T cell receptor beta chains below, sequenced in a study of T cells in Graves' hyperthyroidism and ophthalmopathy. RNA transcripts served as the template for amplifying TCR beta CDR3 regions. HTBI primers were employed in a first-round RT-PCR of the TCR CDR3. TCRdb re-derived calls from the multiplex PCR reads in MiXCR, one entry per CDR3 protein. The table includes about 400,000 distinct CDR3 sequences, 15% to 19% detected once. Sequencing was done on a sample of blood. The receptors come from a woman under 30 with Graves' hyperthyroidism.

CDR3 in DNA: TGTGCCAGCAGCCAAGATTGGCGGGGAGGAGGGCAGTTCTTC. Residues: CASSQDWRGGGQFF. The chain joins TRBV14 to TRBJ2-1, with a weak D call TRBD2 (6 bases). CDR1 is SGHDN, CDR2 FVKESK, per germline. The ends were cut back, 0 bases at V and 12 bases at J, with 15 bases in the middle. The CDR3 has 14 amino acids.

This clonotype has at least ten counts. The rearrangement links TRBV4-1 to TRBJ2-2; 8 bases fit TRBD1. V trimming: 3 bases; J trimming: 7 bases; junction bases outside the gene matches: 16. Per the germline V gene, CDR1 is MGHRA and CDR2 is YSYEKL. This CDR3 is built from 18 residues. The CDR3 DNA reads as TGCGCCAGCAGCCAGCTAAAGGGGCCAGGGGGCGCGGGCGGGGAGCTGTTTTTT. Translated: CASSQLKGPGGAGGELFF.

This clonotype was recorded at least ten times. V is TRBV2 and J is TRBJ2-5; D tentatively fits TRBD1 or TRBD2 (5 bases each). The ends were cut back, 6 bases at V and 2 bases at J, with 10 bases in the middle. Germline V gene lookup returns CDR1 SNHLY and CDR2 FYNNEI. There are 13 residues in the CDR3. The CDR3 reads CASRGTEQETQYF. The CDR3 region has the DNA TGTGCCAGCAGGGGGACGGAACAAGAGACCCAGTACTTC.

Ten or more counts support this clonotype. This chain joins TRBV7-2 and TRBJ2-3; D gene uncertain. CDR3 length: 16 amino acids. V was pared by 4 bases and J by 8 bases, with 22 bases between. The germline V gene has CDR1 SGHTA and CDR2 FQGNSA. CDR3 DNA sequence: TGTGCCAGCAGCTCGCGGCCCGTACTGGTCGTAGGTACGCAGTATTTT. Residues: CASSSRPVLVVGTQYF. The entire variable domain, with the rest obtained from reference TRBV7-2 and TRBJ2-3, is as follows: GAGVSQSPSNKVTEKGKDVELRCDPISGHTALYWYRQSLGQGLEFLIYFQGNSAPDKSGLPSDRFSAERTGGSVSTLTIQRTQQEDSAVYLCASSSRPVLVVGTQYFGPGTRLTVL.

There are many counts of this clonotype. J is TRBJ1-1 and V is TRBV12-3 or TRBV12-4; a weak D match, TRBD1 (5 bases). V shed 3 bases and J shed 1 base, with 18 bases lying between them. This CDR3 contains 17 residues. CDR3 nucleotides: TGTGCCAGCAGTTTTTTTTCCGCAGGGCATAGGAACACTGAAGCTTTCTTT. It specifies CASSFFSAGHRNTEAFF.

This clonotype appeared a few times. This chain joins TRBV6-5 and TRBJ1-2; TRBD1 is a possible D gene (5 bases). The length of the CDR3 is 12 residues. The germline gives CDR1 MNHEY, CDR2 SVGAGI. V was pared by 2 bases and J by 8 bases, with 9 bases between. CDR3 region: CASSYPGGGYTF. The CDR3 DNA reads TGTGCCAGCAGTTACCCGGGGGGAGGCTACACCTTC.

This clonotype was observed at least ten times. CDR3 sequence (DNA): TGTGCCAGCAGCTCAAGACAGGGCACTAACTATGGCTACACCTTC. Translated: CASSSRQGTNYGYTF. The chain recombines TRBV7-8 with TRBJ1-2; the match to TRBD1 covers 7 bases. This CDR3 spans 15 amino acids. Germline assignment: CDR1 SGHVS and CDR2 FQNEAQ. The junction had 5 bases not matched to a gene; V was cut back by 4 bases and J by 0 bases.

This clonotype was seen ten or more times. The chain joins TRBV18 to TRBJ2-3; 8 bases align to TRBD2. J gave up 3 bases and V 2 bases, and 7 bases lay outside the gene matches. CDR3 length: 16 residues. CDR1 is KGHSH, CDR2 LQKENI, per germline. CDR3 sequence (DNA): TGTGCCAGCTCACCAGGGATAGCGGGACGGACAGATACGCAGTATTTT. Residues: CASSPGIAGRTDTQYF.

This clonotype was counted many times. The chain combines TRBV28 with TRBJ2-7; 9 nucleotides agree with TRBD1. Germline loops: CDR1 MDHEN, CDR2 SYDVKM. With 6 bases clipped from V and 2 bases from J, the junction kept 8 bases outside the gene matches. This CDR3 is built from 15 residues. The CDR3 sequence is CASSGTGPRTYEQYF. CDR3 DNA sequence: TGTGCCAGCAGCGGGACAGGGCCCAGAACCTACGAGCAGTACTTC.

V is TRBV5-1 and J is TRBJ2-7; D is perhaps TRBD1 (6 bases). CDR3 length equals 13 residues. The V end was cut by 6 bases, the J end by 3 bases, with 13 bases between. Germline CDR1 SGHRS, CDR2 YFSETQ. The CDR3 DNA reads TGCGCCAGCACCCCGGGACACGGCTACGAGCAGTACTTC. Translation: CASTPGHGYEQYF. The entire variable domain, with the rest obtained from reference TRBV5-1 and TRBJ2-7, is as follows: KAGVTQTPRYLIKTRGQQVTLSCSPISGHRSVSWYQQTPGQGLQFLFEYFSETQRNKGNFPGRFSGRQFSNSRSEMNVSTLELGDSALYLCASTPGHGYEQYFGPGTRLTVT.

V is TRBV19 and J is TRBJ2-7, with 7 bases matching TRBD1. CDR1 and CDR2 from the germline V gene are LNHDA and SQIVND (reference sequence). J gave up 6 bases and V 11 bases, and 10 bases lay outside the gene matches. This CDR3 has 12 amino acids. CDR3: CALLGPGGEQYF. The CDR3 DNA reads TGTGCCCTCTTGGGGCCAGGGGGCGAGCAGTACTTC.

The chain links TRBV5-1 to TRBJ1-1, with TRBD1 matching over 8 bases. The CDR3 consists of 15 residues. The J segment lost 4 bases and the V segment lost 4 bases, leaving 9 bases of the junction unmatched. Germline CDR1 and CDR2: SGHRS and YFSETQ. CDR3 region: CASSTGQGGGTEAFF. CDR3 bases: TGCGCCAGCAGCACTGGACAGGGAGGTGGCACTGAAGCTTTCTTT.

J is TRBJ2-1 and V is TRBV19; 11 bases are shared with TRBD2. The junction had 5 bases not matched to a gene; V was cut back by 5 bases and J by 8 bases. CDR1 is LNHDA, CDR2 SQIVND, per germline (reference sequence). The CDR3 is 14 residues long. This CDR3 reads CASSDTGLADEQFF. The CDR3 nucleotides are TGTGCCAGTAGTGATACGGGACTAGCGGATGAGCAGTTCTTC.

This clonotype was detected ten times or more. This sequence joins TRBV28 and TRBJ2-7; the D call may be TRBD1 or TRBD2 (5 bases each). V lost 7 bases, J lost 3 bases, and 13 bases lay in between. The CDR3 runs to 13 residues. Germline V CDR1 and CDR2: MDHEN, SYDVKM. The CDR3 coding sequence is TGTGCCAGCAACGGGACCCCGCTCTACGAGCAGTACTTC. Amino acids: CASNGTPLYEQYF.

Here the CDR3 reads CASSRDAAGNEKLFF. CDR3 coding DNA: TGTGCCAGCAGCCGGGACGCCGCAGGGAATGAAAAACTGTTTTTT. V usage is TRBV28 and J usage is TRBJ1-4; possibly TRBD1 for D (5 bases). The germline V gene has CDR1 MDHEN and CDR2 SYDVKM. The ends were cut back, 6 bases at V and 5 bases at J, with 16 bases in the middle. This CDR3 contains 15 residues.